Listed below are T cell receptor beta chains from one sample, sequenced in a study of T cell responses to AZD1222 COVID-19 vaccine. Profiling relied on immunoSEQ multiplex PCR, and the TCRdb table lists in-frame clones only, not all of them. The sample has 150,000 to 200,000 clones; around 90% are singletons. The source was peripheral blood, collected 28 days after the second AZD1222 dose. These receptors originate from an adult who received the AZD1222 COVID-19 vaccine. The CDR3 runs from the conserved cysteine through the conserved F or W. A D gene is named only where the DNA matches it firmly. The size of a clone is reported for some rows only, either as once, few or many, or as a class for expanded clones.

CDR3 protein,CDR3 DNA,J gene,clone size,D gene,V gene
CASRVTGTGGNTIYF,TGTGCCAGCAGGGTAACCGGGACAGGCGGGAACACCATATATTTT,TRBJ1-3,NA,TRBD1,TRBV6-5
CASSRWEGPNGINYGYTF,TGTGCCAGCAGCCGGTGGGAGGGACCCAACGGAATTAACTATGGCTACACCTTC,TRBJ1-2,NA,NA,TRBV7-2
CASSQEGVSSYEQYF,TGCGCCAGCAGCCAAGAAGGGGTCAGCTCCTACGAGCAGTACTTC,TRBJ2-7,NA,NA,TRBV4-1
CASSYSSGGPYEQYF,TGTGCCAGCAGTTACTCGAGCGGGGGGCCCTACGAGCAGTACTTC,TRBJ2-7,NA,TRBD2,TRBV6-5
CSVAEGHGELFF,TGCAGCGTTGCTGAAGGCCACGGGGAGCTGTTTTTT,TRBJ2-2,NA,NA,TRBV29-1
CASSLSRGLNSPLHF,TGTGCCAGCAGTTTATCTCGAGGGCTCAATTCACCCCTCCACTTT,TRBJ1-6,NA,NA,TRBV27
CASSLGQSSYF,TGTGCCAGCAGCCTAGGACAGTCTTCGTACTTC,TRBJ2-7,NA,NA,TRBV11-2
CASSSGGENTQYF,TGTGCCAGCAGCAGCGGGGGGGAAAATACGCAGTATTTT,TRBJ2-3,NA,TRBD2,TRBV6-5
CAAGGQSSYEQYF,TGTGCCGCCGGCGGACAGAGCTCCTACGAGCAGTACTTC,TRBJ2-7,NA,NA,TRBV3-1/TRBV3-2
CASPDLSYEQYF,TGTGCCAGCCCCGACCTTTCCTACGAGCAGTACTTC,TRBJ2-7,NA,NA,TRBV21-1
CASSSTGNQPQHF,TGTGCCAGTAGTTCCACAGGGAATCAGCCCCAGCATTTT,TRBJ1-5,NA,NA,TRBV19
CASSHHYLGQGGYSNQPQHF,TGTGCCAGTAGTCACCACTACCTTGGCCAGGGGGGATATAGCAATCAGCCCCAGCATTTT,TRBJ1-5,once,TRBD1,TRBV19
CASGGTYGYTF,TGTGCCAGCGGGGGGACCTATGGCTACACCTTC,TRBJ1-2,NA,NA,TRBV6-5
CASSDPGAAYEQYF,TGTGCCAGCAGCGACCCGGGGGCCGCCTACGAGCAGTACTTC,TRBJ2-7,NA,NA,TRBV6-2/TRBV6-3
CSVPGQMNTEAFF,TGCAGCGTCCCCGGACAGATGAACACTGAAGCTTTCTTT,TRBJ1-1,NA,NA,TRBV29-1
CASSQFAGEVGEQYF,TGCGCCAGCAGCCAATTCGCAGGGGAGGTTGGCGAGCAGTACTTC,TRBJ2-7,NA,NA,TRBV4-1
CASSLGGADTEAFF,TGTGCCAGCAGTCTAGGAGGGGCTGACACTGAAGCTTTCTTT,TRBJ1-1,NA,NA,TRBV7-9
CASSAGRGTDTQYF,TGTGCCAGTAGTGCTGGGAGGGGCACAGATACGCAGTATTTT,TRBJ2-3,NA,TRBD2,TRBV19
CASTQPGPIGNTIYF,TGTGCCAGCACGCAGCCGGGCCCGATAGGAAACACCATATATTTT,TRBJ1-3,NA,NA,TRBV28
CGQPGLFHNEQFF,TGCGGGCAGCCGGGACTTTTTCACAATGAGCAGTTCTTC,TRBJ2-1,NA,NA,TRBV5-4
CASSGGLAGGNIQYF,TGTGCCAGCAGCGGGGGACTAGCGGGTGGGAACATTCAGTACTTC,TRBJ2-4,NA,TRBD2,TRBV9
CASSLGRTSSYEQYF,TGTGCCAGCAGCTTAGGACGGACGAGCTCCTACGAGCAGTACTTC,TRBJ2-7,NA,NA,TRBV11-2
CASSQVASGSKVYNEQFF,TGTGCCAGCAGCCAAGTCGCTAGCGGGAGTAAGGTTTACAATGAGCAGTTCTTC,TRBJ2-1,NA,TRBD2,TRBV3-1/TRBV3-2
CASSLDPGANNSPLHF,TGCGCCAGCAGCTTGGATCCGGGGGCCAATAATTCACCCCTCCACTTT,TRBJ1-6,NA,NA,TRBV5-1
CASTQSQETQYF,TGTGCCAGCACCCAGTCTCAAGAGACCCAGTACTTC,TRBJ2-5,NA,NA,TRBV2
CATSRDPDGNSPLHF,TGTGCCACCAGCAGAGATCCTGACGGGAATTCACCCCTCCACTTT,TRBJ1-6,NA,NA,TRBV15
CASSLLVTSGGYNEQFF,TGTGCCAGCAGCTTACTGGTTACTAGCGGGGGTTACAATGAGCAGTTCTTC,TRBJ2-1,NA,TRBD2,TRBV7-3
CASSQAQTQYF,TGTGCCAGCAGCCAAGCCCAGACCCAGTACTTC,TRBJ2-5,NA,NA,TRBV3-1/TRBV3-2
CASSESTGRSYNSPLHF,TGTGCCAGCAGTGAGTCGACAGGCCGCTCCTATAATTCACCCCTCCACTTT,TRBJ1-6,NA,NA,TRBV2
CASSVDVGTRRTGELFF,TGTGCCAGCAGCGTAGACGTGGGGACTAGACGGACCGGGGAGCTGTTTTTT,TRBJ2-2,NA,TRBD2,TRBV9
CASSMRNTIYF,TGTGCCAGTAGTATGAGAAACACCATATATTTT,TRBJ1-3,NA,NA,TRBV19
CASSLSPGQGRETQYF,TGTGCCAGCAGCCTGTCCCCGGGACAGGGGCGAGAGACCCAGTACTTC,TRBJ2-5,once,TRBD1,TRBV14
CASRQNGGEKLFF,TGTGCCAGCAGACAGAATGGGGGTGAAAAACTGTTTTTT,TRBJ1-4,NA,NA,TRBV19
CASSHARGALEKLFF,TGCGCCAGCAGCCATGCCCGGGGGGCTCTAGAAAAACTGTTTTTT,TRBJ1-4,NA,NA,TRBV4-1
CSVPRWGQVGDEQFF,TGCAGCGTTCCCCGCTGGGGACAGGTCGGCGATGAGCAGTTCTTC,TRBJ2-1,NA,TRBD1,TRBV29-1
CASSLFSTDTQYF,TGCGCCAGCAGCTTGTTCAGCACAGATACGCAGTATTTT,TRBJ2-3,NA,NA,TRBV5-1
CATSISRGDETQYF,TGTGCCACCAGCATATCCCGGGGGGATGAGACCCAGTACTTC,TRBJ2-5,NA,TRBD2,TRBV15
CASSIGGGRLTDTQYF,TGTGCCAGTAGTATTGGCGGAGGGCGGCTCACAGATACGCAGTATTTT,TRBJ2-3,NA,NA,TRBV19
CASSPGTATDTQYF,TGTGCCAGTAGTCCCGGGACGGCCACAGATACGCAGTATTTT,TRBJ2-3,NA,NA,TRBV19
CASSDRASSSGNTIYF,TGTGCCAGCAGTGATCGGGCCTCTAGCTCTGGAAACACCATATATTTT,TRBJ1-3,NA,NA,TRBV2
CASSPSGPLGRVVDTEAFF,TGTGCCAGCTCACCGTCCGGCCCTCTGGGGCGGGTAGTAGACACTGAAGCTTTCTTT,TRBJ1-1,NA,NA,TRBV18
CASSHLAGGHTGELFF,TGCGCCAGCAGCCATCTAGCGGGAGGGCATACCGGGGAGCTGTTTTTT,TRBJ2-2,NA,TRBD2,TRBV4-1
CASSLGSRGLFF,TGTGCCAGCAGTTTGGGGTCCCGAGGTCTGTTTTTT,TRBJ1-4,NA,NA,TRBV12-3/TRBV12-4